The rows below give T cell receptor beta chains drawn from one sample of a study of blood T cell repertoires in COVID-19. The data were produced by immunoSEQ multiplex PCR, yet TCRdb's version contains in-frame clones alone and is incomplete. The sample includes nearly 100,000 clones, approximately 88% of them seen just once. Source material: peripheral blood. These receptor sequences come from a woman between 55 and 75 years old with acute or convalescent COVID-19. The conserved cysteine and the conserved F or W are not part of the CDR3 here. Each record gives: clone size, V gene, CDR3 protein. Only some rows state a clone size, as once, few, many or a class for expanded clones.

abundance: -; v_gene: TRBV7-6; CDR3aa: ASSLGLFSGASFVDEQF
abundance: -; v_gene: TRBV4-3; CDR3aa: ASSQRTYGNTIY
abundance: -; v_gene: TRBV7-2; CDR3aa: ASSLGGIGYGYT
abundance: -; v_gene: TRBV7-2; CDR3aa: ASSRTGKDEKLF
abundance: -; v_gene: TRBV28; CDR3aa: ASSSIQGAAEAF
abundance: -; v_gene: TRBV7-2; CDR3aa: ASSLVVNSGANVLT
abundance: once; v_gene: TRBV6-2/TRBV6-3; CDR3aa: ASSYSAGRVNQPQH
abundance: -; v_gene: TRBV29-1; CDR3aa: SATPGGGGNQPQH
abundance: -; v_gene: TRBV11-3; CDR3aa: ASSLKGAVGYT
abundance: -; v_gene: TRBV7-2; CDR3aa: ASSLAVGAGGFEKLF
abundance: -; v_gene: TRBV4-2; CDR3aa: ASSQDVGAVPDGYT
abundance: -; v_gene: TRBV11-2; CDR3aa: ASSSRRAEETQY
abundance: -; v_gene: TRBV5-1; CDR3aa: ASSSSGTGIKNSPLH
abundance: -; v_gene: TRBV29-1; CDR3aa: SVGRTGSYQETQY
abundance: -; v_gene: TRBV28; CDR3aa: ASSSEAGGRYNEQF
abundance: few; v_gene: TRBV28; CDR3aa: ASSTFSGRNNEKLF
abundance: -; v_gene: TRBV18; CDR3aa: ASSPRQGGNTEAF
abundance: -; v_gene: TRBV9; CDR3aa: ASSATMERNTEAF
abundance: -; v_gene: TRBV25-1; CDR3aa: ASSATGRWQPQH
abundance: -; v_gene: TRBV7-6; CDR3aa: ASSPSRGVPTDTQY
abundance: -; v_gene: TRBV7-9; CDR3aa: ASSFHRDRNTEAF
abundance: -; v_gene: TRBV3-1/TRBV3-2; CDR3aa: ASSQEKSVAVLKLF
abundance: -; v_gene: TRBV6-2/TRBV6-3; CDR3aa: ASSYMSAAGRNQPQH
abundance: -; v_gene: TRBV27; CDR3aa: ASKPGLAVQETQY
abundance: -; v_gene: TRBV6-1; CDR3aa: ASSEGGSRYGYT
abundance: -; v_gene: TRBV6-5; CDR3aa: ASSSVNTEAF
abundance: -; v_gene: TRBV5-1; CDR3aa: ASSTGQGAGEQY
abundance: -; v_gene: TRBV5-1; CDR3aa: ASSPRQGVVNEQF
abundance: -; v_gene: TRBV6-2/TRBV6-3; CDR3aa: ASSYTRETQY
abundance: -; v_gene: TRBV5-1; CDR3aa: ASSLTDFESHEQF
abundance: -; v_gene: TRBV7-2; CDR3aa: ASSLVMGAGGRTQY
abundance: -; v_gene: TRBV12-3/TRBV12-4; CDR3aa: ASSLNRGYGYT
abundance: -; v_gene: TRBV3-1/TRBV3-2; CDR3aa: ASSQTITGTGFTEAF
abundance: -; v_gene: TRBV2; CDR3aa: ASIRDTDTQY
abundance: -; v_gene: TRBV3-1/TRBV3-2; CDR3aa: ASSQTLAGEQF
abundance: -; v_gene: TRBV28; CDR3aa: ASRPRGSGKYNEQF
abundance: few; v_gene: TRBV19; CDR3aa: ASSIREFTEAF
abundance: -; v_gene: TRBV7-2; CDR3aa: ASSLVGGNTGELF
abundance: -; v_gene: TRBV5-4; CDR3aa: ASSLSRTGGDEQF
abundance: -; v_gene: TRBV28; CDR3aa: ASSLGTGDSQPQH
abundance: few; v_gene: TRBV19; CDR3aa: ASRGATDTQY
abundance: -; v_gene: TRBV11-2; CDR3aa: ASSLDRQIGYT
abundance: -; v_gene: TRBV2; CDR3aa: ASSDRGFYGYT
abundance: -; v_gene: TRBV2; CDR3aa: AARETRLGYT
abundance: -; v_gene: TRBV10-3; CDR3aa: AITTGTDGTEAF
abundance: -; v_gene: TRBV11-3; CDR3aa: ASSLGGSTNTEAF
abundance: -; v_gene: TRBV5-1; CDR3aa: ASSFGGGDTDTQY
abundance: -; v_gene: TRBV19; CDR3aa: ASSITNGADTQY
abundance: -; v_gene: TRBV30; CDR3aa: AWSVRPGYGYT
abundance: -; v_gene: TRBV28; CDR3aa: AITIRDRDQPQH
abundance: -; v_gene: TRBV19; CDR3aa: ASSRSGATNEKLF
abundance: -; v_gene: TRBV9; CDR3aa: ASSPRTSGVRDTQY
abundance: -; v_gene: TRBV18; CDR3aa: ASSPRTGGITYEQY
abundance: -; v_gene: TRBV5-1; CDR3aa: ASSLSTGGAGANVLT